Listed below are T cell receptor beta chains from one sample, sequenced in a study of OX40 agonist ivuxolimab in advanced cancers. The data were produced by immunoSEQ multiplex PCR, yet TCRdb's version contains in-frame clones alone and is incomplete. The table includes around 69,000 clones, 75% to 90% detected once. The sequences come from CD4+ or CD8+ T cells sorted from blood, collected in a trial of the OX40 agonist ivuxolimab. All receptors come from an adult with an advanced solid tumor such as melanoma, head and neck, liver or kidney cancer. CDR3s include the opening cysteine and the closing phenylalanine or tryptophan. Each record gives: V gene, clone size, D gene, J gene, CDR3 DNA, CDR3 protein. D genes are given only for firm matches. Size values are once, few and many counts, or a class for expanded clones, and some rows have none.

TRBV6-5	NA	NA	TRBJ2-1	TGTGCCAGCAGTCCACAAGGGCATGAGCAGTTCTTC	CASSPQGHEQFF
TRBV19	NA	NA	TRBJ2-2	TGTGCCAGTAGTTCTCCTGCCGCGAACACCGGGGAGCTGTTTTTT	CASSSPAANTGELFF
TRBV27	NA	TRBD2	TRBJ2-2	TGTGCCAGCAGTCCACTTCCTAGCGGGGGGAACACCGGGGAGCTGTTTTTT	CASSPLPSGGNTGELFF
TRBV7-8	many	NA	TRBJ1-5	TGTGCCAGCACGGATTTGAGCAATCAGCCCCAGCATTTT	CASTDLSNQPQHF
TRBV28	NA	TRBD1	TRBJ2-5	TGTGCCAGCAGCGATGGACAGGCACGGGAGACCCAGTACTTC	CASSDGQARETQYF
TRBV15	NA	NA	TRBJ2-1	TGTGCCACCAGCAGGGGCCTTAACTATGAGCAGTTCTTC	CATSRGLNYEQFF
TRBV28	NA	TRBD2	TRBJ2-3	TGTGCCAGCAGTCCCTGGACTAGCGGGAGCACAGATACGCAGTATTTT	CASSPWTSGSTDTQYF
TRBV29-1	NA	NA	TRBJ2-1	TGCAGCGTTGGGGACCTTTTAGATGAGCAGTTCTTC	CSVGDLLDEQFF
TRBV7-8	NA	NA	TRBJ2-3	TGTGCCAGCACCATCGGGAGTAGGACAGATACGCAGTATTTT	CASTIGSRTDTQYF
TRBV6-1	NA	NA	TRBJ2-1	TGTGCCAGCAGTGAAAAGTCCCTAGCACCAATAACAAATGAGCAGTTCTTC	CASSEKSLAPITNEQFF
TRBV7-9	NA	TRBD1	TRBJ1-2	TGTGCCAGCAGATACCAGGGGGCCTATGGCTACACCTTC	CASRYQGAYGYTF
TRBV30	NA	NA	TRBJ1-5	TGTGCCTGGAGTTCTTACCCGGGGGAAAAGAGACCCCAGCATTTT	CAWSSYPGEKRPQHF
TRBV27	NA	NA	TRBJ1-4	TGTGCCAGCAGTCCATGGACGGCTTCTAATGAAAAACTGTTTTTT	CASSPWTASNEKLFF
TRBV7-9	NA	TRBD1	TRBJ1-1	TGTGCCAGCCAGGGGGGGGTCGCTGAAGCTTTCTTT	CASQGGVAEAFF
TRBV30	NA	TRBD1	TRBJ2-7	TGTGCCTGGAGTGGGGGGACAGGGATAAACGAGCAGTACTTC	CAWSGGTGINEQYF
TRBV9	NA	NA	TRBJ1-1	TGTGCCAGCAGCGTAGAGGGTGACAGCTTGAACACTGAAGCTTTCTTT	CASSVEGDSLNTEAFF
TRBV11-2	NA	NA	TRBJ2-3	TGTGCCAGCAGCCCGCCCAGGGAGGACACAGATACGCAGTATTTT	CASSPPREDTDTQYF
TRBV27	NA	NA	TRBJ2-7	TGTGCCAGCAGTTTAACGACAGGAGGCGAGCAGTACTTC	CASSLTTGGEQYF
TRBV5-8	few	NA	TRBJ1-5	TGTGCCAGCCAAGGTTGGGGCCGCCAGCCCCAGCATTTT	CASQGWGRQPQHF
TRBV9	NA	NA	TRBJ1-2	TGTGCCAGCAGCGTTCCTTCCAAGGGGGACGGCTATGGCTACACCTTC	CASSVPSKGDGYGYTF
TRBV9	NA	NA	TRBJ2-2	TGTGCCAGCAGCGTAGATTCCGGGGAGCTGTTTTTT	CASSVDSGELFF
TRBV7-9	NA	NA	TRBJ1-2	TGTGCCAGCATTTCGACATTAGGTATCTATGGCTACACCTTC	CASISTLGIYGYTF
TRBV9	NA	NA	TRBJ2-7	TGTGCCAGCAGCGTAACGGACCTTCCCTACGAGCAGTACTTC	CASSVTDLPYEQYF
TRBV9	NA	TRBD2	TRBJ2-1	TGTGCCAGCAGCGTAGGGACTAGCTATTTTATCTACAATGAGCAGTTCTTC	CASSVGTSYFIYNEQFF
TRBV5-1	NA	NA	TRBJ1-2	TGCGCCAGCAGCTTGGTAACAGGGCTTGGCTATGGCTACACCTTC	CASSLVTGLGYGYTF
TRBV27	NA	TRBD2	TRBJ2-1	TGTGCCAGCAAACTAGCGGGGGGTGACGAGCAGTTCTTC	CASKLAGGDEQFF
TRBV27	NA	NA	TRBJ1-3	TGTGCCAGCAGTACGATTGCAGGTTTCTCTGGAAACACCATATATTTT	CASSTIAGFSGNTIYF